The clone carrying this T cell receptor beta chain showed up many times. Its antigen remains unknown. This sample is part of a study of T cell repertoires in cytomegalovirus infection. Across the whole study: Signatures in public TCR beta sequences pointed to both CMV infection and matching HLA type.

Study observations and caveats: HLA-C-restricted CMV clonotypes gave the most frequent clonotype in two of eight donors. Individuals carrying CMV plus the relevant HLA were identified by cumulative frequency of public TCR beta families.

Germline lookup yields CDR1 MNHEY and CDR2 SVGEGT. V lost 1 base, J lost 4 bases, and 1 base lay in between. The CDR3 has 11 residues. MiXCR was run by TCRdb on the reads, yielding one entry per CDR3 protein. The table has about 240,000 distinct CDR3 sequences, 6% to 8% seen once. The chain combines TRBV6-2 or TRBV6-3 with TRBJ1-2, with D unclear. The sequence derives from a human donor in good health (CMV status not recorded). Some clones in this sample may be carry-over from other donors' samples. The sequencing input was PBMCs. CDR3 bases: TGTGCCAGCAGTTACTTCTATGGCTACACCTTC. It encodes CASSYFYGYTF.